The 10 T cell receptor beta chains given below trace back to one sample, sequenced in a study of metastatic and nonmetastatic thyroid tumors. Thyroid surgery was performed in patients who had received no treatment beforehand. TCRdb reprocessed the PCR reads via MiXCR. The sample holds 35,000 to 40,000 clones, around 26% seen once. Input material: blood. The receptors stem from a female donor with papillary thyroid cancer or a benign thyroid nodule (not recorded which). Some clones in this sample may be carry-over from other donors' samples.

V and J are TRBV20-1 and TRBJ2-7; 10 nucleotides agree with TRBD2. Germline loops: CDR1 DFQATT, CDR2 SNEGSKA (reference sequence). This CDR3 has 17 residues. The J segment lost 5 bases and the V segment lost 2 bases, leaving 15 bases of the junction unmatched. The CDR3 loop is CSARSDGGLAGVDEQYF. DNA of the CDR3: TGCAGTGCTAGATCAGACGGCGGGCTAGCGGGAGTCGACGAGCAGTACTTC.

This clone was picked up many times. This sequence joins TRBV20-1 and TRBJ1-2, with 8 bases lining up with TRBD1. CDR1 DFQATT and CDR2 SNEGSKA come from the germline V gene (reference sequence). V shed 0 bases, J shed 8 bases, and the junction held 5 bases outside the gene matches. The CDR3 spans 13 residues. The CDR3 nucleotides are TGCAGTGCTAGAGACAGGGGGCAGAAAGGCTACACCTTC. It specifies CSARDRGQKGYTF.

The chain uses TRBV11-2 and TRBJ1-6; D is unresolved. The V end was cut by 8 bases, the J end by 9 bases, with 14 bases between. Germline loops: CDR1 SGHAT, CDR2 FQNNGV. This CDR3 has 13 residues. This chain's CDR3 is CASGIVETSPLHF. Written as DNA, the CDR3 is TGTGCCAGCGGGATAGTGGAAACTTCACCCCTCCACTTT.

This clone occurred a few times. An end of the junction differs from the germline gene, which may be a read error. The chain combines TRBV25-1 with TRBJ2-3; 9 bases fit TRBD1. Germline V gene sequence: CDR1 MGHDK, CDR2 SYGVNS. CDR3 size: 15 residues. The CDR3 reads CVSSGANRGLDTQYF. DNA for the CDR3: TGTGTCAGCAGTGGGGCAAACAGGGGGCTCGATACGCAGTATTTT.

The gene calls are TRBV5-1 and TRBJ2-7; TRBD1 aligns across 8 bases. V dropped 0 bases and J dropped 5; count of bases not matched to a gene: 7. The CDR3 is 15 amino acids. CDR1 and CDR2 (germline): SGHRS, YFSETQ. The CDR3 loop reads CASSLDGQGGDEQYF. The CDR3 DNA reads TGCGCCAGCAGCTTGGACGGACAGGGTGGGGACGAGCAGTACTTC.

This chain's CDR3 is CATSRVIGYGYTF. Written as DNA, the CDR3 is TGTGCCACCAGCAGAGTTATAGGGTATGGCTACACCTTC. This chain uses TRBV15 with TRBJ1-2, with D unclear. The CDR3 is made up of 13 amino acids. Germline CDR1 is LNHNV and CDR2 is YYDKDF (reference sequence). V gave up 1 base and J gave up 5 bases, with 8 bases separating them.

A few counts support this clone. The V and J genes are TRBV6-9 and TRBJ2-3; D is possibly TRBD1 or TRBD2 (6 bases each). Germline values: CDR1 MNHGY, CDR2 SVAAGI. This CDR3 spans 17 amino acids. V was shortened by 0 bases and J by 0 bases, with 13 bases between the two germline ends. The chain's CDR3 is CASSYSRGPSSTDTQYF. The CDR3, as DNA: TGTGCCAGCAGTTATTCCCGGGGGCCGAGTAGCACAGATACGCAGTATTTT.

This clone was seen at least ten times. The CDR3 DNA reads TGTGCCAGCAGCCACTGGACAGGGCGGGGAAACACCATATATTTT. Amino acid sequence: CASSHWTGRGNTIYF. The rearrangement links TRBV5-6 to TRBJ1-3; 8 bases align to TRBD1. CDR3 size: 15 residues. CDR1 and CDR2 (germline): SGHDT, YYEEEE. Trimming at V came to 4 bases and at J to 4 bases, leaving 7 bases not matched to a gene.

This clone was counted many times. This chain uses TRBV12-3 or TRBV12-4 with TRBJ2-1; 14 bases are a match to TRBD2. Trimming cost V 7 bases and J 0 bases; bases outside gene matches: 8. There are 18 residues in the CDR3. CDR3 bases: TGTGCCAGCATTCCCCGACTAGCGGGGGGGGCCTCCTACAATGAGCAGTTCTTC. It codes for CASIPRLAGGASYNEQFF.

This clone was seen many times. The chain links TRBV2 to TRBJ2-2, with 14 nucleotides matching TRBD2. Germline CDR1 is SNHLY and CDR2 is FYNNEI. V was clipped by 6 bases and J by 1 base; unmatched bases: 1. The CDR3 length is 16 residues. In nucleotides, the CDR3 is TGTGCCAGCAGCGGACTAGCGGGAGGGAACACCGGGGAGCTGTTTTTT. Translated, it gives CASSGLAGGNTGELFF.